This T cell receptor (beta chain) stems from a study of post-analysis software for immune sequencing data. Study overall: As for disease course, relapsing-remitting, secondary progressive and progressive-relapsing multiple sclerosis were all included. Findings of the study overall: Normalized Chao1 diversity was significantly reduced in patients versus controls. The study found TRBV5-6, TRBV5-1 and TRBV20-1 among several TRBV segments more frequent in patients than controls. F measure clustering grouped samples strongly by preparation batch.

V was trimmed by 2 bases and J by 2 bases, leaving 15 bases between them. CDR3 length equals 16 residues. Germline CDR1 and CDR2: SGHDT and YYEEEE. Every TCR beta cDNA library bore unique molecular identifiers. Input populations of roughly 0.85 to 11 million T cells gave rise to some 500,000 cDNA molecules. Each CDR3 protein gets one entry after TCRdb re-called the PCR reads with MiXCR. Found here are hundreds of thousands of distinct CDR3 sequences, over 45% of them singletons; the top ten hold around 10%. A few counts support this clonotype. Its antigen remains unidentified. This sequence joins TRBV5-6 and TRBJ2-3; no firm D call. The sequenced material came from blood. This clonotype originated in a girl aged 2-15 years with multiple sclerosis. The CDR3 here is CASSFLETESTDTQYF. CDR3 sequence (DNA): TGTGCCAGCAGCTTCCTTGAGACTGAATCCACAGATACGCAGTATTTT.